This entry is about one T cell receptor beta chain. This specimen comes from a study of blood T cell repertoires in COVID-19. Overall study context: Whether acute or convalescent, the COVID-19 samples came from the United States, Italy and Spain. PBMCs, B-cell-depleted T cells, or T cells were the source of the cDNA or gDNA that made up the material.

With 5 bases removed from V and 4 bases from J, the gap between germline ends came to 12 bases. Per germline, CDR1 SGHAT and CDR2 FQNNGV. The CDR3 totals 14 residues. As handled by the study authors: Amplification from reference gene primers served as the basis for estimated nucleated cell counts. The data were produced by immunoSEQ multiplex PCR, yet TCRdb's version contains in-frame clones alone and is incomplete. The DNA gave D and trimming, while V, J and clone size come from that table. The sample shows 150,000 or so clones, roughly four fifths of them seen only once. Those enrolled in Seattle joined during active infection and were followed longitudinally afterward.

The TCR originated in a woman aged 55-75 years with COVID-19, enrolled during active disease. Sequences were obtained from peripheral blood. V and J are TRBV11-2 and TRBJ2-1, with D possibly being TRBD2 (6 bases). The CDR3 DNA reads TGTGCCAGCAGCACCGGGACTGATTACAATGAGCAGTTCTTC. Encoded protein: CASSTGTDYNEQFF. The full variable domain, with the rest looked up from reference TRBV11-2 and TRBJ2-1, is EAGVAQSPRYKIIEKRQSVAFWCNPISGHATLYWYQQILGQGPKLLIQFQNNGVVDDSQLPKDRFSAERLKGVDSTLKIQPAKLEDSAVYLCASSTGTDYNEQFFGPGTRLTVL.